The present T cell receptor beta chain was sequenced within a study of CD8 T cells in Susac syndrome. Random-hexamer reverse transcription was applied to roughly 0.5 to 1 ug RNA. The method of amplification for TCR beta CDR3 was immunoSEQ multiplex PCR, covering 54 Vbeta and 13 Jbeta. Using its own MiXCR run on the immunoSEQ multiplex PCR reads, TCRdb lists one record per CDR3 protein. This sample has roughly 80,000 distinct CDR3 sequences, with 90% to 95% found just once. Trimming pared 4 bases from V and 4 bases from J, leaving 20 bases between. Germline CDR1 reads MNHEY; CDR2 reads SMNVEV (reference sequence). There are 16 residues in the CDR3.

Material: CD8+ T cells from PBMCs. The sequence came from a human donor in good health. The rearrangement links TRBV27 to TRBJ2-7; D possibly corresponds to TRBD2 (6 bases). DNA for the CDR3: TGTGCCAGCAGTTCCGACATTGGGGGGTTGGGGTACGAGCAGTACGTC. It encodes CASSSDIGGLGYEQYV.